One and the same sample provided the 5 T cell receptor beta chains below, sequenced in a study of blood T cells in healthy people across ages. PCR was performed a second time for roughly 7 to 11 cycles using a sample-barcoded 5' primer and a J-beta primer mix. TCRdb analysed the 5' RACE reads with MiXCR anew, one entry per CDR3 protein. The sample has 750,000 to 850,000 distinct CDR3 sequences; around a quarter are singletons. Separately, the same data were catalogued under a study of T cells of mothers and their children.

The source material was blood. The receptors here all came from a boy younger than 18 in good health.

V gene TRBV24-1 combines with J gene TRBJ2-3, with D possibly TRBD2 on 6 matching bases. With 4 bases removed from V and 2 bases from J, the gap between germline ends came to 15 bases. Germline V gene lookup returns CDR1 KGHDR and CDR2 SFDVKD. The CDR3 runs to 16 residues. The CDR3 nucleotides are TGTGCCACCAGTGACCCGACTAGACCCCTCACAGATACGCAGTATTTT. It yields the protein CATSDPTRPLTDTQYF.

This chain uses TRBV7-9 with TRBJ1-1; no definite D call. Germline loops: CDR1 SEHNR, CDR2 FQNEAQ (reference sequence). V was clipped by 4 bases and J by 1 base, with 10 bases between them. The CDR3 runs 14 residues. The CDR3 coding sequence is TGTGCCAGCAGCTCAAGGTCAGGGAACACTGAAGCTTTCTTT. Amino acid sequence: CASSSRSGNTEAFF.

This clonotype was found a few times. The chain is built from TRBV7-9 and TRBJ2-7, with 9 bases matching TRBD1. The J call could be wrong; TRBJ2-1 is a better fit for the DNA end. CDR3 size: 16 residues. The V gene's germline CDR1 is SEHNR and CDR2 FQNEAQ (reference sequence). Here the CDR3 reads CASSSLLGQGWNEQFF. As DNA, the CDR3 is TGTGCCAGCAGCTCGCTCTTGGGACAGGGCTGGAATGAGCAGTTCTTC.

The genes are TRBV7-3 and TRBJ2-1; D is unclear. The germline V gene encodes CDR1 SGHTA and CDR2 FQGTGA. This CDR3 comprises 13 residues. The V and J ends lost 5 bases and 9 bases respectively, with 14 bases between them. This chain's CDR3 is CASSVNAVGEQFF. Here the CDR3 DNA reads TGTGCCAGCAGCGTAAACGCCGTCGGTGAGCAGTTCTTC.

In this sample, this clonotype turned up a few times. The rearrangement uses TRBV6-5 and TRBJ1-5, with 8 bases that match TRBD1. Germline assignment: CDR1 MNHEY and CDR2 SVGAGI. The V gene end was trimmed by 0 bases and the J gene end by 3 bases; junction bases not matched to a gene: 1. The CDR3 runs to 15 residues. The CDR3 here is CASSYSTGVNQPQHF. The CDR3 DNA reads TGTGCCAGCAGTTACTCGACAGGGGTCAATCAGCCCCAGCATTTT.